The 20 T cell receptor beta chains in this list originate from one sample, sequenced in a study of blood T cell repertoires in COVID-19. Assay used: immunoSEQ multiplex PCR; TCRdb lists only in-frame clones, some missing. The sample holds some 33,000 clones, roughly 88% seen once. Sequencing was done on a sample of peripheral blood. The source is a human donor in a cohort sampled during active COVID-19.

The V gene is TRBV2, the J gene TRBJ1-5, with 7 bases lining up with TRBD1. The V and J ends lost 10 bases and 4 bases, in that order; junction bases with no gene match: 7. This CDR3 is 13 amino acids long. Germline values: CDR1 SNHLY, CDR2 FYNNEI. Here the CDR3 DNA reads TGTGCCACCTCGACAGGGCCTAATCAGCCCCAGCATTTT. Its translation: CATSTGPNQPQHF.

This rearrangement joins TRBV28 to TRBJ2-7, with 7 bases identical to TRBD2. J lost 2 bases, V lost 2 bases, and 6 bases had no gene match. Germline CDR1 is MDHEN and CDR2 is SYDVKM. The CDR3 has 15 residues. CDR3 region: CASSLGRGPTYEQYF. DNA for the CDR3: TGTGCCAGCAGTTTAGGGAGGGGTCCAACCTACGAGCAGTACTTC.

This clone has a handful of counts. V and J are TRBV28 and TRBJ2-5; TRBD2 matches 7 bases. The V and J ends lost 7 bases and 4 bases, in that order; junction bases with no gene match: 6. Germline CDR1 MDHEN, CDR2 SYDVKM. The CDR3 has 13 residues. CDR3 sequence: CASTRGGVETQYF. In DNA form, the CDR3 reads TGTGCCAGCACGAGGGGAGGGGTAGAGACCCAGTACTTC.

This clone appeared a few times. The chain employs TRBV13 and TRBJ2-2; 10 bases align to TRBD2. Germline assignment: CDR1 PRHDT and CDR2 FYEKMQ (reference sequence). The ends lost 4 bases at V and 4 bases at J; junction bases unmatched: 3. The length of the CDR3 is 15 residues. CDR3 loop: CASSSSGGTTGELFF. The CDR3 DNA reads TGTGCCAGCAGCTCTAGCGGGGGTACCACCGGGGAGCTGTTTTTT.

V gene TRBV28 combines with J gene TRBJ2-3; 9 nucleotides align to TRBD2. V gave up 4 bases and J gave up 0 bases; unmatched junction bases: 11. CDR3 length equals 18 residues. CDR1 and CDR2 (germline): MDHEN, SYDVKM. The CDR3 loop reads CASSSPALSGGSTDTQYF. In DNA, the CDR3 is TGTGCCAGCAGTTCCCCAGCCCTCAGCGGGGGGAGCACAGATACGCAGTATTTT.

The chain is built from TRBV5-1 and TRBJ1-5; possibly TRBD1 for D (6 bases). Trimming left V 0 bases short and J 6 bases short, with 13 bases between. The CDR3 extends over 15 amino acids. Germline V gives CDR1 SGHRS, CDR2 YFSETQ. The CDR3 region has the DNA TGCGCCAGCAGCTTGGTCGACAGGTTCCGTCAGCCCCAGCATTTT. This translates into CASSLVDRFRQPQHF.

The J gene is TRBJ2-5, the V gene TRBV11-2, with 7 bases matching TRBD2. Germline V gives CDR1 SGHAT, CDR2 FQNNGV. Trimming removed 1 base from V and 5 bases from J; junction bases left unmatched: 7. CDR3 length equals 15 residues. CDR3 in DNA: TGTGCCAGCAGCTTAGTATCTCTGGGAGGGGAGACCCAGTACTTC. Translation: CASSLVSLGGETQYF.

This chain links TRBV6-5 with TRBJ1-6, with a weak D call TRBD1 (6 bases). Trimming shortened V by 7 bases and J by 7 bases, and 11 bases separated the two germline ends. Germline loops: CDR1 MNHEY, CDR2 SVGAGI. This CDR3 has 13 residues. The CDR3 reads CASNNRENSPLHF. CDR3 nucleotide sequence: TGTGCCAGCAATAACAGGGAGAATTCACCCCTCCACTTT.

The rearrangement joins TRBV7-3 to TRBJ2-1, with 8 bases that match TRBD1. Germline V gene sequence: CDR1 SGHTA, CDR2 FQGTGA. With 4 bases clipped from V and 5 bases from J, the junction kept 10 bases outside the gene matches. The CDR3 extends over 16 amino acids. The CDR3 DNA sequence: TGTGCCAGCAGCTGGGGGACAGGCCCGTCTCACAATGAGCAGTTCTTC. Translated: CASSWGTGPSHNEQFF.

The CDR3 reads CASISMSLSSGNTIYF. The DNA of the CDR3 is TGTGCCAGCATCTCGATGTCCCTCAGCTCTGGAAACACCATATATTTT. V gene TRBV28 combines with J gene TRBJ1-3, with D uncertain. CDR3 length equals 16 residues. Trimming took off 7 bases at V and 0 bases at J, with 16 bases between the two ends. Germline-derived CDR1 and CDR2 are MDHEN and SYDVKM.

CDR3 in amino acids: CAITGQRGAPNTGELFF. CDR3 nucleotides: TGTGCCATCACGGGGCAGCGGGGGGCTCCTAACACCGGGGAGCTGTTTTTT. The chain combines TRBV10-3 with TRBJ2-2; TRBD2 matches at 9 bases. Germline V gene data show CDR1 as ENHRY and CDR2 as SYGVKD. This CDR3 region has 17 residues. V trimming: 7 bases; J trimming: 2 bases; junction bases outside the gene matches: 11.

This chain uses TRBV3-1 (or the pseudogene TRBV3-2) with TRBJ1-4; no clear D gene. This CDR3 contains 15 residues. Germline-derived CDR1 and CDR2 are LGHDT and YNNKEL (reference sequence). V shed 4 bases and J shed 0 bases, with 9 bases lying between them. CDR3 coding DNA: TGTGCCAGCAGCCGTACAGAATCAACTAATGAAAAACTGTTTTTT. This gives the protein CASSRTESTNEKLFF.

The chain couples TRBV7-2 to TRBJ1-1, with TRBD1 as a possible D gene (6 bases). The CDR3 is 13 residues long. Germline V gives CDR1 SGHTA, CDR2 FQGNSA. With 2 bases removed from V and 7 bases from J, the gap between germline ends came to 11 bases. The DNA of the CDR3 is TGTGCCAGCAGCTTACGGGAAGGGGGTGAAGCTTTCTTT. Protein product: CASSLREGGEAFF.

The V and J genes are TRBV11-1 and TRBJ1-1, with D unresolved. The CDR3 length is 13 residues. Between the trimmed V and J ends, which lost 1 base and 1 base, there was a span of 4 bases. CDR1 SGHAT and CDR2 FQDESV come from the germline V gene (reference sequence). CDR3 in amino acids: CASSLVSNTEAFF. In DNA, the CDR3 is TGTGCCAGCAGCTTAGTCTCGAACACTGAAGCTTTCTTT.

The J gene is TRBJ2-3, the V gene TRBV7-9; no clear D. V shed 0 bases and J shed 0 bases, with 7 bases lying between them. This CDR3 region has 15 residues. Germline CDR1 reads SEHNR; CDR2 reads FQNEAQ (reference sequence). In DNA form, the CDR3 reads TGTGCCAGCAGCTTAGCGGGCCCTAGCACAGATACGCAGTATTTT. Residues: CASSLAGPSTDTQYF. The complete variable domain, with remaining parts taken from reference TRBV7-9 and TRBJ2-3, reads DTGVSQNPRHKITKRGQNVTFRCDPISEHNRLYWYRQTLGQGPEFLTYFQNEAQLEKSRLLSDRFSAERPKGSFSTLEIQRTEQGDSAMYLCASSLAGPSTDTQYFGPGTRLTVL.

V and J are TRBV12-3 or TRBV12-4 and TRBJ2-3; 8 bases line up with TRBD1. V lost 7 bases to trimming and J lost 6 bases; unmatched junction nucleotides: 6. The CDR3 is 13 amino acids. CDR3 nucleotide sequence: TGTGCCAGCACCCGACAGGGGACGGATACGCAGTATTTT. Its protein product is CASTRQGTDTQYF.

The chain joins TRBV27 to TRBJ2-7; D is possibly TRBD1 (6 bases). In germline, CDR1 is MNHEY, CDR2 SMNVEV (reference sequence). The CDR3 has 15 amino acids. The V end lost 5 bases, the J end lost 3 bases, and 17 bases lay between the germline ends. The CDR3 loop is CASSPRGLGVYEQYF. The DNA of the CDR3 is TGTGCCAGCAGTCCAAGGGGGTTGGGGGTCTACGAGCAGTACTTC.

The CDR3 region has the DNA TGCGCCAGCAGCCGGACTAGCGGGTCCTACACAGATACGCAGTATTTT. This translates into CASSRTSGSYTDTQYF. V gene TRBV4-1 combines with J gene TRBJ2-3; TRBD2 matches 11 bases. Trimming removed 4 bases from V and 2 bases from J; junction bases left unmatched: 5. Germline lookup yields CDR1 MGHRA and CDR2 YSYEKL. The CDR3 consists of 16 residues.

The V and J genes are TRBV9 and TRBJ1-6; TRBD1 matches 10 bases. Germline CDR1 and CDR2: SGDLS and YYNGEE. The CDR3 has 14 amino acids. V dropped 4 bases and J dropped 10; count of bases not matched to a gene: 5. The CDR3 protein is CASSSGTGDSPLHF. DNA of the CDR3: TGTGCCAGCAGCTCCGGGACAGGGGACTCACCCCTCCACTTT.

V and J are TRBV2 and TRBJ2-7; perhaps TRBD1 as D (6 bases). This CDR3 region has 13 residues. Germline loops: CDR1 SNHLY, CDR2 FYNNEI. The V end was cut by 4 bases, the J end by 2 bases, with 9 bases between. CDR3 in amino acids: CASSGDIAYEQYF. The CDR3 DNA reads as TGTGCCAGCAGTGGGGACATTGCCTACGAGCAGTACTTC.